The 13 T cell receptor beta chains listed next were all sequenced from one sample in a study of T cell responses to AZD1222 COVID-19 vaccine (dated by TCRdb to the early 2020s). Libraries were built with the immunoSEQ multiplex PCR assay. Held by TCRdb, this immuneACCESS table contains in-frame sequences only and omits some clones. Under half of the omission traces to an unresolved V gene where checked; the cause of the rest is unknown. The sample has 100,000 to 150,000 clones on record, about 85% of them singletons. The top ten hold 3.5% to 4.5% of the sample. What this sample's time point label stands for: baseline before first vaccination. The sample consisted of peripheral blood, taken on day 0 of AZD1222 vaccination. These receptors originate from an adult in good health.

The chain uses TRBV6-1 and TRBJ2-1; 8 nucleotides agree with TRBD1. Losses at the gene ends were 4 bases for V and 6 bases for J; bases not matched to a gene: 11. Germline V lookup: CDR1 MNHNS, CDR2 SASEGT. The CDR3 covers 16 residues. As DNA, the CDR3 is TGTGCCAGCAGTGCGCAGGGGGCCATTGAGGGCAATGAGCAGTTCTTC. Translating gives CASSAQGAIEGNEQFF.

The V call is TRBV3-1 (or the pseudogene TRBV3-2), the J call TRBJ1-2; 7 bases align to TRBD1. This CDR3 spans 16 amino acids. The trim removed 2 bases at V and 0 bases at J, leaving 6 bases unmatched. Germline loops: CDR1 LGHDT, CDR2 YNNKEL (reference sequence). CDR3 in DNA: TGTGCCAGCAGCCAACCCCCCGGGACAGCTAACTATGGCTACACCTTC. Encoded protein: CASSQPPGTANYGYTF.

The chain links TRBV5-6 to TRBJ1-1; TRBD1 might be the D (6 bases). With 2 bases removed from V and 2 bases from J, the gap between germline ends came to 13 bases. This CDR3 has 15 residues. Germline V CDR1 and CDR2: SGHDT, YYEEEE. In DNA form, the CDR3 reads TGTGCCAGCAGCTTAGGGGGTAACACTAACACTGAAGCTTTCTTT. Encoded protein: CASSLGGNTNTEAFF.

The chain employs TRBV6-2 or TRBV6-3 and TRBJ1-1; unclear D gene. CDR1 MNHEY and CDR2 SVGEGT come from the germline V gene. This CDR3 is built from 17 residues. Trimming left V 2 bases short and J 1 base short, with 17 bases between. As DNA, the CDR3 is TGTGCCAGCAGTTACGAAAGAGACTTACACACGAACACTGAAGCTTTCTTT. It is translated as CASSYERDLHTNTEAFF.

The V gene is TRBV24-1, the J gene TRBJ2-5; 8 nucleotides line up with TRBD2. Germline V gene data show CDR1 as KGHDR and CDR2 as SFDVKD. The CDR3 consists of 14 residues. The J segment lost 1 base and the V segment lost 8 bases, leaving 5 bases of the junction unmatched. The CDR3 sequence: CATKASGSQETQYF. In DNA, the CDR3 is TGTGCCACCAAGGCTAGCGGGTCCCAAGAGACCCAGTACTTC.

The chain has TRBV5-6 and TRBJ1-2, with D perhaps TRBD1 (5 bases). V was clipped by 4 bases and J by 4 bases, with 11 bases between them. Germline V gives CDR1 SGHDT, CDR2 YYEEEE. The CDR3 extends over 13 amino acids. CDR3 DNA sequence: TGTGCCAGCAGCCAAGGGACTGTCTATGGCTACACCTTC. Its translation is CASSQGTVYGYTF.

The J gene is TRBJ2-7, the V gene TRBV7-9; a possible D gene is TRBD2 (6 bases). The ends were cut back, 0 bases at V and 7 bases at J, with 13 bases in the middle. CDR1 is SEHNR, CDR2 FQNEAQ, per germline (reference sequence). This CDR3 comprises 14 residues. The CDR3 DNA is TGTGCCAGCAGCTTAGCGGGGGAGGTCCTGGAGCAGTACTTC. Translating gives CASSLAGEVLEQYF.

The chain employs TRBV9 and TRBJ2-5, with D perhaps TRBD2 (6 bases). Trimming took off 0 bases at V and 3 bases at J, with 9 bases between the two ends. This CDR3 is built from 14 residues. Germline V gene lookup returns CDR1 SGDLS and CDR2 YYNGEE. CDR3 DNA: TGTGCCAGCAGCGTAGAGGCTAGCGAAGAGACCCAGTACTTC. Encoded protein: CASSVEASEETQYF. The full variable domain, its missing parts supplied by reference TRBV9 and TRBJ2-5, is DSGVTQTPKHLITATGQRVTLRCSPRSGDLSVYWYQQSLDQGLQFLIQYYNGEERAKGNILERFSAQQFPDLHSELNLSSLELGDSALYFCASSVEASEETQYFGPGTRLLVL.

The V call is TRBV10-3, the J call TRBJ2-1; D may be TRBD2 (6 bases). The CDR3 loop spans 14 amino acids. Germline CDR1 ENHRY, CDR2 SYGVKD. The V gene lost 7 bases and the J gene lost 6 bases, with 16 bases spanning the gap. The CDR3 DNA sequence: TGTGCCATCACACAAAGCGGACTAATCAATGAGCAGTTCTTC. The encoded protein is CAITQSGLINEQFF.

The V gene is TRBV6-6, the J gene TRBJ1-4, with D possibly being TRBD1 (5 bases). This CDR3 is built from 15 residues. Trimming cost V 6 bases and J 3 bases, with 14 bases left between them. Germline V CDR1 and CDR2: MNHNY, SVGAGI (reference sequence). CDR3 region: CASSAGQASNEKLFF. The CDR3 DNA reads TGTGCCAGCAGCGCGGGGCAGGCTTCTAATGAAAAACTGTTTTTT.

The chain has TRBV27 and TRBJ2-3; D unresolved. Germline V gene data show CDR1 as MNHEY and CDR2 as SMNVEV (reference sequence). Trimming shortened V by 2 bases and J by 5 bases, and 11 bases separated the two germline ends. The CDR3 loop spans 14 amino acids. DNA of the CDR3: TGTGCCAGCAGTTTAAGCTACCCAGGAGATACGCAGTATTTT. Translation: CASSLSYPGDTQYF.

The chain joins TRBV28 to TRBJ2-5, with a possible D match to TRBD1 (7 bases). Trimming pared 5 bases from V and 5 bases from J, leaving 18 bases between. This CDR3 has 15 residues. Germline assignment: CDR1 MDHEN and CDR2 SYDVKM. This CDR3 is CASSPRSTGRETQYF. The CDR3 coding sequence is TGTGCCAGCAGTCCCCGCTCGACAGGGAGGGAGACCCAGTACTTC.

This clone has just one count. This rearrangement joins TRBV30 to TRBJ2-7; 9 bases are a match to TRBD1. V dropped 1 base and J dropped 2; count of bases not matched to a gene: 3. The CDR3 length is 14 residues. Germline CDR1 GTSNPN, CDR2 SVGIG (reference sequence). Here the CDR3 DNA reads TGTGCCTGGAGTGGGGGACAGGGCCCCTACGAGCAGTACTTC. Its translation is CAWSGGQGPYEQYF.